The 15 T cell receptor beta chains reported below all come from one sample, sequenced in a study of blood T cell repertoires in COVID-19. TCRdb's table, derived via immunoSEQ multiplex PCR, lists solely in-frame clones and lacks some. This sample carries about 390,000 clones, around 87% of them seen once, and the ten largest clones take about 2.3%. The sequencing input was peripheral blood. The receptors shown here come from a woman aged 60-70 years with COVID-19, enrolled during active disease.

V is TRBV27 and J is TRBJ1-3, with a possible D match to TRBD1 (6 bases). Germline V gene data show CDR1 as MNHEY and CDR2 as SMNVEV (reference sequence). Deletions cut 0 bases from V and 3 bases from J, with 9 bases between. The CDR3 is 15 amino acids. The CDR3 nucleotides are TGTGCCAGCAGTTTATCAGGGGACAATGGAAACACCATATATTTT. Its protein is CASSLSGDNGNTIYF.

As DNA, the CDR3 is TGTGCCAGCAGCTTAACGGAGAGGAGCACAGATACGCAGTATTTT. This codes for CASSLTERSTDTQYF. The chain has TRBV7-3 and TRBJ2-3; D uncertain. Deletions cut 0 bases from V and 0 bases from J, with 7 bases between. This CDR3 contains 15 residues. Per germline, CDR1 SGHTA and CDR2 FQGTGA.

This chain joins TRBV6-2 or TRBV6-3 and TRBJ2-1; no definite D call. This CDR3 region has 14 residues. V was shortened by 0 bases and J by 6 bases, with 9 bases between the two germline ends. Germline V gene lookup returns CDR1 MNHEY and CDR2 SVGEGT. CDR3 in DNA: TGTGCCAGCAGTTACTCGACTGCGGTCAATGAGCAGTTCTTC. This gives the protein CASSYSTAVNEQFF.

The V and J genes are TRBV27 and TRBJ1-5; perhaps TRBD1 as D (5 bases). Per germline, CDR1 MNHEY and CDR2 SMNVEV (reference sequence). V lost 5 bases and J lost 5, with 13 bases in between. The CDR3 spans 14 residues. As DNA, the CDR3 is TGTGCCAGCAGTCCAGCAGGGTGGCATCAGCCCCAGCATTTT. It specifies CASSPAGWHQPQHF.

V usage is TRBV20-1 and J usage is TRBJ1-5, with D possibly TRBD1 on 6 matching bases. V lost 3 bases and J 7 bases, leaving 19 bases between the germline ends. The CDR3 extends over 15 amino acids. Looked up from germline, CDR1 is DFQATT and CDR2 is SNEGSKA (reference sequence). The chain's CDR3 is CSASGGQGSGQPQHF. The CDR3 DNA reads TGCAGTGCTAGTGGGGGCCAGGGGAGCGGACAGCCCCAGCATTTT.

CDR3: CASSPKGGWEPQHF. CDR3 coding DNA: TGTGCCAGCAGCCCGAAAGGGGGCTGGGAGCCCCAGCATTTT. The chain has TRBV5-5 and TRBJ1-5; 7 bases align to TRBD1. V dropped 4 bases and J dropped 8; count of bases not matched to a gene: 9. The CDR3 covers 14 residues. CDR1 is SGHKS and CDR2 is YYEKEE in the germline V gene (reference sequence).

The gene calls are TRBV2 and TRBJ2-7; possible D gene TRBD1, 5 bases. Germline values: CDR1 SNHLY, CDR2 FYNNEI. Between the trimmed V and J ends, which lost 4 bases and 2 bases, there was a span of 12 bases. The CDR3 extends over 14 amino acids. For the CDR3, the DNA is TGTGCCAGCAGTGGCAGGGTGAGCGCCTACGAGCAGTACTTC. Protein sequence: CASSGRVSAYEQYF.

The chain couples TRBV28 to TRBJ1-2, with a tentative D call TRBD1 (5 bases). With 6 bases removed from V and 7 bases from J, the gap between germline ends came to 15 bases. The length of the CDR3 is 13 residues. Germline V CDR1 and CDR2: MDHEN, SYDVKM. CDR3 nucleotides: TGTGCCAGCAGCTCCGACAGTAAGGGTGGCTACACCTTC. As protein: CASSSDSKGGYTF.

The V and J genes are TRBV30 and TRBJ1-6, with D hard to call. The CDR3 is 11 residues long. V was clipped by 2 bases and J by 6 bases, with 2 bases between them. Germline V gene sequence: CDR1 GTSNPN, CDR2 SVGIG (reference sequence). CDR3 sequence (DNA): TGTGCCTGGAGTCTTAATTCACCCCTCCACTTT. Translating gives CAWSLNSPLHF.

The chain recombines TRBV19 with TRBJ2-7; 7 bases align to TRBD1. The CDR3 has 14 amino acids. The germline V gene has CDR1 LNHDA and CDR2 SQIVND (reference sequence). J gave up 0 bases and V 5 bases, and 4 bases lay outside the gene matches. The CDR3 sequence is CASSFTGASYEQYF. The DNA of the CDR3 is TGTGCCAGTAGTTTCACAGGGGCCTCCTACGAGCAGTACTTC. Combining the CDR3 with reference TRBV19 and TRBJ2-7 gives the whole variable domain DGGITQSPKYLFRKEGQNVTLSCEQNLNHDAMYWYRQDPGQGLRLIYYSQIVNDFQKGDIAEGYSVSREKKESFPLTVTSAQKNPTAFYLCASSFTGASYEQYFGPGTRLTVT.

This clone was seen many times. The chain is built from TRBV2 and TRBJ1-1; TRBD1 matches at 7 bases. The CDR3 is made up of 10 amino acids. V gave up 7 bases and J gave up 11 bases; unmatched junction bases: 4. Germline-derived CDR1 and CDR2 are SNHLY and FYNNEI. The CDR3 bases are TGTGCCAGCATTAGGGGGCAGGCTTTCTTT. It specifies CASIRGQAFF. The full variable domain, completed using reference TRBV2 and TRBJ1-1, is EPEVTQTPSHQVTQMGQEVILRCVPISNHLYFYWYRQILGQKVEFLVSFYNNEISEKSEIFDDQFSVERPDGSNFTLKIRSTKLEDSAMYFCASIRGQAFFGQGTRLTVV.

The chain joins TRBV30 to TRBJ1-1; D is unresolved. The germline V gene has CDR1 GTSNPN and CDR2 SVGIG (reference sequence). The CDR3 sequence is 13 residues long. Trimming took 2 bases from V and 5 from J, leaving 12 bases between them. The CDR3 spells CAWSQQVATEAFF. In DNA, the CDR3 is TGTGCCTGGAGTCAGCAAGTAGCAACTGAAGCTTTCTTT.

J is TRBJ2-5 and V is TRBV7-9, with D maybe TRBD1 (5 bases). The CDR3 runs 13 residues. Germline CDR1 reads SEHNR; CDR2 reads FQNEAQ (reference sequence). V lost 5 bases and J lost 1, with 8 bases in between. This CDR3 is CASSVQGQETQYF. The CDR3 DNA follows: TGTGCCAGCAGCGTCCAGGGCCAAGAGACCCAGTACTTC.

The chain links TRBV6-1 to TRBJ2-3; no reliable D call. Germline loops: CDR1 MNHNS, CDR2 SASEGT. V was cut by 0 bases and J by 6 bases, with 7 bases left in between. The length of the CDR3 is 13 residues. The CDR3 here is CASSEALPDTQYF. The CDR3 DNA sequence: TGTGCCAGCAGTGAAGCCCTCCCCGATACGCAGTATTTT.

The chain links TRBV6-2 or TRBV6-3 to TRBJ2-2, with 8 bases that match TRBD2. With 5 bases clipped from V and 6 bases from J, the junction kept 5 bases outside the gene matches. This CDR3 comprises 14 residues. Germline V gene sequence: CDR1 MNHEY, CDR2 SVGEGT. CDR3 sequence reads: CASSHPGGAGELFF. The CDR3 DNA is TGTGCCAGCAGTCACCCGGGGGGGGCCGGGGAGCTGTTTTTT.